This TCR beta chain was recovered during a study of regulatory T cells in long-lasting Graves disease. According to the study, TCR beta libraries were built with iRepertoire HTBI primers and CDR3-region Arm-PCR. MiXCR was run by TCRdb on the multiplex PCR reads, yielding one entry per CDR3 protein. The profile shows 350,000 to 500,000 distinct CDR3 sequences, about a sixth of them singletons. Germline V lookup: CDR1 SEHNR, CDR2 FQNEAQ (reference sequence). The CDR3 contains 13 residues. V was shortened by 4 bases and J by 5 bases, with 9 bases between the two germline ends. There are a few counts of this clonotype. Sample time point: newly diagnosed GD, antithyroid drugs for less than 3 months. From PBMCs, RNA was extracted and then used to make the TCR library. Xi'an, China, was home to the endocrinology department that provided patients. These records were also assigned to another study, of T cells in Graves' hyperthyroidism and ophthalmopathy. From that study: Initially, a first-round RT-PCR of the TCR CDR3 employed the HTBI primer set. Most clonotypes expanded in the thyroid (above 0.001) were also present in blood. A model of 13 V-J features distinguished ophthalmopathy from stable hyperthyroidism.

This material consisted of peripheral blood mononuclear cells (PBMCs), taken at new diagnosis, from a patient treated with antithyroid drugs. The origin of this receptor is a woman aged 25 to 45 with Graves disease. V and J are TRBV7-9 and TRBJ2-1; D is undetermined. CDR3 in DNA: TGTGCCAGCAGCTCCAATAGCCACAATGAGCAGTTCTTC. It encodes CASSSNSHNEQFF.